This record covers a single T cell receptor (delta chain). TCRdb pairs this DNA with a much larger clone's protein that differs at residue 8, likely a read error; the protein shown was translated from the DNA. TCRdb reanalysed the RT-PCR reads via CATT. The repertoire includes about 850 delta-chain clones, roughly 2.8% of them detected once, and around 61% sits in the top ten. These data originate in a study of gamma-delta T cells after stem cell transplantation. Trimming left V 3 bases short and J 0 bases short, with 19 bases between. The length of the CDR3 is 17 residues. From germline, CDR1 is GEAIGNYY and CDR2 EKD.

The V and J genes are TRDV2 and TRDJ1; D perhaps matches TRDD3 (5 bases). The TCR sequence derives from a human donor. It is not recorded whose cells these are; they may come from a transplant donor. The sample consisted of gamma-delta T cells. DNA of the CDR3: TGTGCCTGTGACCCTCTTTCCGGCGGGGGGGACACCGATAAACTCATCTTT. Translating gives CACDPLSGGGDTDKLIF.